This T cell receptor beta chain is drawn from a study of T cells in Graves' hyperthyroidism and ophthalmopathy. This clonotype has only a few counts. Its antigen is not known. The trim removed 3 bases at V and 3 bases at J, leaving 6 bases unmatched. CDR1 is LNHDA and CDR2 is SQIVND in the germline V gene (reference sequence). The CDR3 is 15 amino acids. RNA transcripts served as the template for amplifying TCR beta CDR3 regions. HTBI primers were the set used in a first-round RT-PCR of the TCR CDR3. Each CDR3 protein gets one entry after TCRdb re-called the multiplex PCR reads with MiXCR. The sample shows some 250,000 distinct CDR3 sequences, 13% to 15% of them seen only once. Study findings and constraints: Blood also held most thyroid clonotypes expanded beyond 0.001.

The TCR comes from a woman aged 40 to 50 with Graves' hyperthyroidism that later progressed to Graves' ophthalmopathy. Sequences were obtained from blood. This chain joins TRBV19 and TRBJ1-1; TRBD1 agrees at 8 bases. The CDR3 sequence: CASSMRQGLDTEAFF. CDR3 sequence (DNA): TGTGCCAGTAGTATGAGACAGGGGCTCGACACTGAAGCTTTCTTT.